This passage covers 20 T cell receptor beta chains from one sample sequenced in a study of shared clonotypes between healthy human individuals. Here immunoSEQ multiplex PCR was the method, and the copy in TCRdb shows in-frame clones only, minus some. This table holds some 2.3 million clones, approximately 95% found once. The sample was naive CD4+ T cells from PBMCs. The sample's subset: CD45RA+ positively selected. The origin of the receptors is a man between 18 and 29 years old in good health. Some clones in this sample may be carry-over from other donors' samples.

The genes are TRBV7-2 and TRBJ1-1; D gene ambiguous. The CDR3 has 13 amino acids. Germline V gives CDR1 SGHTA, CDR2 FQGNSA. V lost 5 bases and J lost 8, with 15 bases in between. The CDR3 here is CASSRGRMEEAFF. The CDR3 nucleotides are TGTGCCAGCAGCCGTGGGAGGATGGAGGAAGCTTTCTTT.

The chain carries TRBV5-1 and TRBJ2-7; 13 nucleotides match TRBD2. Germline assignment: CDR1 SGHRS and CDR2 YFSETQ. The junction had 9 bases not matched to a gene; V was cut back by 2 bases and J by 4 bases. The CDR3 consists of 17 residues. The CDR3, as DNA: TGCGCCAGCAGCTTAAGGACTAGCGGGAGCCTACCATACGAGCAGTACTTC. Translated: CASSLRTSGSLPYEQYF.

This rearrangement joins TRBV18 to TRBJ2-1; TRBD2 agrees at 8 bases. V was clipped by 3 bases and J by 8 bases; unmatched bases: 6. The CDR3 totals 14 residues. CDR1 is KGHSH, CDR2 LQKENI, per germline. The CDR3 here is CASSPGLVSYEQFF. The CDR3 bases are TGTGCCAGCTCACCGGGACTAGTATCTTATGAGCAGTTCTTC.

The V gene is TRBV6-6, the J gene TRBJ1-1; D not certain. V was pared by 2 bases and J by 0 bases, with 13 bases between. There are 16 residues in the CDR3. The germline CDR1 and CDR2 sequences are MNHNY and SVGAGI (reference sequence). CDR3 region: CASSYAALQVNTEAFF. DNA of the CDR3: TGTGCCAGCAGTTACGCCGCCCTGCAGGTGAACACTGAAGCTTTCTTT.

The V gene is TRBV7-2, the J gene TRBJ2-7; 9 bases map to TRBD1. V lost 5 bases and J lost 3; bases outside the gene matches: 5. The CDR3 covers 14 residues. Per germline, CDR1 SGHTA and CDR2 FQGNSA. Written as DNA, the CDR3 is TGTGCCAGCAGCAGGGGGACAGGGATCTACGAGCAGTACTTC. This encodes CASSRGTGIYEQYF.

The rearrangement uses TRBV7-3 and TRBJ1-1; D is possibly TRBD1 (5 bases). V was trimmed by 5 bases and J by 8 bases, leaving 18 bases between them. Germline V lookup: CDR1 SGHTA, CDR2 FQGTGA. This CDR3 comprises 14 residues. CDR3 sequence reads: CASSPAASGGEAFF. CDR3 nucleotide sequence: TGTGCCAGCAGCCCCGCCGCCTCGGGGGGAGAAGCTTTCTTT.

V usage is TRBV7-7 and J usage is TRBJ2-5, with TRBD2 matching over 10 bases. Germline CDR1 and CDR2: SSHAT and FNYEAQ (reference sequence). V was pared by 5 bases and J by 4 bases, with 7 bases of the junction left unmatched. This CDR3 has 15 residues. CDR3 sequence: CASSPALAGSETQYF. The CDR3 region has the DNA TGTGCCAGCAGCCCCGCACTAGCGGGATCAGAGACCCAGTACTTC.

The gene calls are TRBV27 and TRBJ2-7; 8 nucleotides agree with TRBD2. The junction had 14 bases not matched to a gene; V was cut back by 7 bases and J by 6 bases. Looked up from germline, CDR1 is MNHEY and CDR2 is SMNVEV (reference sequence). CDR3 length equals 15 residues. The CDR3 spells CASTNTAGVSAEQYF. The CDR3 nucleotides are TGTGCCAGCACCAACACAGCGGGAGTGTCGGCCGAGCAGTACTTC.

The chain is built from TRBV2 and TRBJ1-4; D perhaps matches TRBD1 (6 bases). The V gene lost 6 bases and the J gene lost 9 bases, with 11 bases spanning the gap. Germline lookup yields CDR1 SNHLY and CDR2 FYNNEI. This CDR3 spans 12 amino acids. The CDR3: CASRDTGQKLFF. CDR3 DNA sequence: TGTGCCAGCAGAGACACAGGGCAAAAACTGTTTTTT.

The chain uses TRBV18 and TRBJ1-2; D not resolved. The V end lost 0 bases, the J end lost 4 bases, and 15 bases lay between the germline ends. There are 16 residues in the CDR3. The V gene's germline CDR1 is KGHSH and CDR2 LQKENI. Here the CDR3 DNA reads TGTGCCAGCTCACCACCCGGACTGGGAGCGGCCTATGGCTACACCTTC. It translates to CASSPPGLGAAYGYTF.

The V gene is TRBV5-5, the J gene TRBJ2-7; 11 nucleotides agree with TRBD1. J was trimmed by 7 bases and V by 0 bases; bases with no gene match: 9. The CDR3 is 16 amino acids. Germline assignment: CDR1 SGHKS and CDR2 YYEKEE (reference sequence). CDR3 nucleotides: TGTGCCAGCAGCTTGGTGGGGACAGGGGGGCTGGAAGAGCAGTACTTC. It specifies CASSLVGTGGLEEQYF.

V is TRBV29-1 and J is TRBJ1-2; 11 bases are a match to TRBD1. CDR3 length equals 15 residues. The V segment lost 0 bases and the J segment 7 bases; nucleotides outside the gene matches: 7. Germline lookup yields CDR1 SQVTM and CDR2 ANQGSEA. The CDR3 nucleotides read TGCAGCGTTGAAGAATCCGGACAGGGGGCGCGTGGCTACACCTTC. This translates into CSVEESGQGARGYTF.

The chain employs TRBV7-9 and TRBJ2-1; D tentatively reads TRBD1 or TRBD2 (5 bases each). The germline CDR1 and CDR2 sequences are SEHNR and FQNEAQ (reference sequence). V was trimmed by 8 bases and J by 2 bases, leaving 19 bases between them. CDR3 size: 16 residues. CDR3 sequence (DNA): TGTGCCAGCGTTAGCGCCGGTTTGGGGCCCTACAATGAGCAGTTCTTC. Its translation is CASVSAGLGPYNEQFF.

Concerning this clone: The same CDR3 can be traced to other DNA sequences in this sample. The V and J genes are TRBV7-2 and TRBJ2-2; 14 bases agree with TRBD2. Trimming removed 3 bases from V and 5 bases from J; junction bases left unmatched: 2. Per the germline V gene, CDR1 is SGHTA and CDR2 is FQGNSA. CDR3 length equals 16 residues. CDR3 in amino acids: CASSLGLAGVTGELFF. CDR3 sequence (DNA): TGTGCCAGCAGCTTGGGACTAGCGGGAGTGACCGGGGAGCTGTTTTTT.

The J gene is TRBJ2-3, the V gene TRBV4-1; D is unclear. Germline V lookup: CDR1 MGHRA, CDR2 YSYEKL. The CDR3 consists of 16 residues. V shed 4 bases and J shed 8 bases, with 22 bases lying between them. CDR3 region: CASSPRGRSQFLTQYF. CDR3 DNA sequence: TGCGCCAGCAGCCCCCGAGGACGGAGTCAATTCCTTACGCAGTATTTT.

CDR3 bases: TGTGCCAGCAGCAAATATAGGACAGGGAACACTGAAGCTTTCTTT. Encoded protein: CASSKYRTGNTEAFF. This sequence joins TRBV7-2 and TRBJ1-1, with 7 positions matching TRBD1. The germline CDR1 and CDR2 sequences are SGHTA and FQGNSA. The CDR3 is 15 amino acids. The V and J ends lost 5 bases and 1 base, in that order; junction bases with no gene match: 7.

V and J are TRBV11-2 and TRBJ2-7; 8 nucleotides line up with TRBD2. The CDR3 is made up of 17 amino acids. J was trimmed by 2 bases and V by 6 bases; bases with no gene match: 15. Germline loops: CDR1 SGHAT, CDR2 FQNNGV. The CDR3 DNA sequence: TGTGCCAGCAGGTTTTATGGAGGGCGGGGGGCCCCCTACGAGCAGTACTTC. Amino acid sequence: CASRFYGGRGAPYEQYF.

This sequence joins TRBV27 and TRBJ2-1; the match to TRBD1 covers 7 bases. Germline trimming cut 10 bases from V and 1 base from J; bases unmatched to any gene: 7. The CDR3 is 14 residues long. Germline V CDR1 and CDR2: MNHEY, SMNVEV (reference sequence). CDR3 coding DNA: TGTGCCACTAAACAGGGGCAATCCTACAATGAGCAGTTCTTC. Protein sequence: CATKQGQSYNEQFF.

The chain joins TRBV19 to TRBJ1-1; D not certain. Trimming removed 10 bases at V and 4 bases at J, with 16 bases between. In germline, CDR1 is LNHDA, CDR2 SQIVND (reference sequence). The CDR3 spans 13 residues. The CDR3: CATSNYASTEAFF. The CDR3 nucleotides read TGTGCCACTTCGAATTATGCGAGCACTGAAGCTTTCTTT.

The chain recombines TRBV10-3 with TRBJ2-1; 9 positions match TRBD2. Germline CDR1 and CDR2: ENHRY and SYGVKD. The CDR3 runs 17 residues. The junction had 15 bases not matched to a gene; V was cut back by 6 bases and J by 6 bases. CDR3 in DNA: TGTGCCATCAGCCAGGGAGTTTTGCGGGAGGGGGTCAATGAGCAGTTCTTC. Its protein is CAISQGVLREGVNEQFF.